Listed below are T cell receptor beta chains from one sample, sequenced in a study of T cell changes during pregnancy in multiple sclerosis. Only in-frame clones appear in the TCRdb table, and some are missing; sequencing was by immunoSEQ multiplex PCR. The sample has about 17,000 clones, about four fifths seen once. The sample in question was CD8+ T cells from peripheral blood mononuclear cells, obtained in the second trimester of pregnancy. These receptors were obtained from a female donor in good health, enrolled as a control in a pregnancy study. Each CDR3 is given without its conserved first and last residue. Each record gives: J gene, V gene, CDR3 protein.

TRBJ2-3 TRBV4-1 ASSSEGGRNTQY
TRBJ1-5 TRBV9 ASSATGRGQPQH
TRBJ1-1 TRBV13 ASSPRIVNTEAF
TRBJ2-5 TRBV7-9 ASSLGQGAETQY
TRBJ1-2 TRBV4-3 ASSQAQGDYGYT
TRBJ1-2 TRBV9 ASSPGTRYGYT
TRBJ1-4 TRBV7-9 ASSADRDGRF
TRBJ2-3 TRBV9 ASSVEGGGTDTQY
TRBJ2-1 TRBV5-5 ASSFTSDYNEQF
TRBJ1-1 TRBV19 ASSIAGGPEAF
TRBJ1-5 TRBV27 ASSYRGQDQPQH
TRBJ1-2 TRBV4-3 ASSQHNRGDGYT
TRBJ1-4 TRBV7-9 ASSQFTGGREKLF
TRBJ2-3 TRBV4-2 ASSQWISGGTDTQY
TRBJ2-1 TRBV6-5 ASKELAGNHEQF
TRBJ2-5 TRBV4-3 ASGGTVQETQY
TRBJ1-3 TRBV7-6 ASSLDQGTSGNTIY
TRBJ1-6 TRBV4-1 ASSRPGTDSPLH
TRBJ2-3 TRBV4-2 ASSQVSGGPSGTTDTQY
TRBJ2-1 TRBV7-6 ASSDLPGLPNEQF
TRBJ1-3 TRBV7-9 ASSLTGSGNTIY
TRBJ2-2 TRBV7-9 ASSLTRWRQTNTGELF
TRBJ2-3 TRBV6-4 ASSDSESTDTQY
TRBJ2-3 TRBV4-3 ASSLWVASGGRDTQY
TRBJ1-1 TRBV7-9 ASSPGGTEAF
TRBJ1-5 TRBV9 ASSVGTGGGQPQH
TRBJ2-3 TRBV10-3 AISEPSPLAGGTDTQY
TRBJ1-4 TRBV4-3 ASSQENMNEKLF
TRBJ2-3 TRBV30 AWGESGPTDTQY
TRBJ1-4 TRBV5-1 ASSWGQGTSTNEKLF
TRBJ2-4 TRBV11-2 ASSLGLAFEGNKNIQY
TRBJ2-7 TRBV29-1 SVDSGLGGYEQY
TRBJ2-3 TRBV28 ASSLLGLRGDTQY
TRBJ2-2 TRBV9 ASSLPRGGTSTGELF
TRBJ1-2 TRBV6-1 ASSETDRGGYT
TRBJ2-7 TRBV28 ASALQGADEQY
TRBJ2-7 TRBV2 ASRLQGSNYEQY
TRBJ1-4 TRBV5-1 ASSLYRGTEATNEKLF
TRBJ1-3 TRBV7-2 ASSLYGRGFGGNTIY
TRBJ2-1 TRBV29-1 SVAGVGGRLYYEQF
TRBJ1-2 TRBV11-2 ASSRTGGNGYT
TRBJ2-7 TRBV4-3 ASSQEEAGGTYEQY
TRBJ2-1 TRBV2 ASTEWGYRGRTQSNEQF
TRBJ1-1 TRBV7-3 ASSPGAHVNTEAF
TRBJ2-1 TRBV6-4 ASSPDGGSYNEQF